This entry concerns a single T cell receptor (beta chain). The entry originates in a study of blood T cell repertoires in COVID-19. Background on the study: T cells, B-cell-depleted T cells, or PBMCs supplied cDNA or gDNA.

CDR1 is SNHLY and CDR2 is FYNNEI in the germline V gene. V was cut by 0 bases and J by 9 bases, with 15 bases left in between. This CDR3 contains 16 residues. Per the original methods: Quantification of nucleated cells was approximated via reference gene primer amplification. The assay was immunoSEQ multiplex PCR, and TCRdb's table has in-frame clones only and misses some. V, J and clone size reflect that table, while D and trimming were determined from the DNA. The sample has 110,000 to 150,000 clones, more than 65% seen once. Sample: peripheral blood. The receptor's source is a human donor in a cohort sampled during active COVID-19. This chain connects TRBV2 to TRBJ1-6; D possibly corresponds to TRBD1 (5 bases). The CDR3 reads CASSEAKAGQGSPLHF. The CDR3 DNA is TGTGCCAGCAGTGAAGCAAAGGCAGGGCAGGGTTCACCCCTCCACTTT.